This TCR beta chain appears in the sequencing data of a study of cytomegalovirus exposure and HLA in healthy donors (TCRdb year 2017). Regarding the research as a whole: According to an earlier analysis of 587 of the donors, 150 million to 200 million T cells yielded some 110 million unique TCR beta sequences and about 300 Gb of sequence data. An early release covering just under 650 HLA-typed donors comprised approximately 300 gigabases of sequencing data and roughly 85 million unique TCR sequences. Of the roughly 410 genotyped donors, 81% were placed in the genetic ancestry cluster associated with self-reported Caucasian donors. The aim of the study was to test whether cataloging public T cell receptors could identify signatures of past pathogen exposure. The T cell repertoires of 666 subjects were profiled by immunosequencing and related to cytomegalovirus serostatus. Besides the first cohort of 666 subjects, a separate validation cohort made up of over 100 different subjects was used. The study combined high-throughput TCR immunosequencing, statistical association of individual TCRs with disease status, and machine learning to predict cytomegalovirus infection status. To study patterns of TCR occurrence, a later analysis re-analyzed previously published TCR beta repertoires from 666 donors and added high-resolution HLA genotyping. Rather than using new phenotypic data, the later analysis identified candidate immune exposures from TCR beta sequences and from how often those sequences occurred across donors. An earlier analysis of 500 to 750 of the donors applied high-throughput TCR beta sequencing to assess whether each TCR beta V gene segment acted as functional or pseudogenic. Donor age, sex, ethnicity and CMV serostatus were compiled alongside the repertoire data. Genome-wide SNP genotypes for about three fifths of the roughly 670 donors were used in a later genetic analysis, which treated that subset as a discovery cohort. All discovery cohort repertoires had been generated using a single sequencing platform. Both class I and class II loci were covered by HLA typing, at four-digit resolution. Typing coverage varied by locus: about 620-630 donors for A, B, C, DRB1 and DQB1; around 560 for DQA1; about 570 for DPA1; 400 to 480 for DPB1. Roughly five DR-DQ haplotypes were treated as single units for association and clustering because of strong linkage in the cohort. Across approximately 420 genotyped donors of the cohort, an average of about 240,000 unique TCR beta nucleotide sequences per donor were sequenced, and approximately 17% of those sequences were non-productive.

The cohort consisted of more than 650 healthy bone marrow donors. All cohort members were sampled while nominally healthy, although unrecorded immune exposures were likely present. The donor tested CMV seronegative and was one of the 352 seronegative cohort members. A peripheral blood sample was collected from each donor, and TCR beta sequencing was performed on peripheral blood mononuclear cells. Genomic DNA was extracted from the blood cell samples with the Qiagen DNeasy Blood Extraction Kit. Remarks on this clone: Its antigen specificity is not known. Base qualities are not provided; no much larger clone lies one nucleotide away.

CDR1 and CDR2, looked up from the germline V gene (reference sequence), are LNHDA and SQIVND. Including the terminal cysteine and phenylalanine, the CDR3 comprises 19 residues. CDR3 DNA only is kept here, 57 bases in frame from base 1. The V end gives up 3 bases and the J end 0 bases, leaving 7 bases in the junction not matched to a gene. The full study reports these points: A further reported finding was that TCR beta sequences accurately predicted the HLA-A and HLA-B alleles for most subjects in the first cohort. In a later analysis, several top co-occurrence clusters were reported to appear linked to parvovirus B19, influenza, CMV and Epstein-Barr virus. The sequencing pipeline was judged likely to have produced a cluster of highly shared sequence variants as a technical artifact. Assigning TCR associations to individual alleles was difficult when HLA alleles, especially DR and DQ, strongly co-occurred. At a false discovery rate of 0.05, a later analysis linked some 17,000 TCR beta sequences to specific HLA alleles. Across donors, most TCR sequences were observed very rarely, whereas some public TCRs were present in many individuals. In a later genetic analysis, a missense DCLRE1C variant was associated with V-gene and J-gene trimming of TCR beta chains, and the association was replicated in an independent cohort. Some 15 rarely observed V segments, including chromosome 9 orphons, were excluded from the earlier analysis of about 610 of the donors because counts were too low. A later genetic analysis reported fewer N-insertions in productive TCRs among donors in an Asian-associated ancestry cluster than the roughly 720-donor mean. A later analysis found that TCR association rates varied across HLA loci, with DRB1 alleles showing the most associated TCRs and HLA-C alleles the fewest. Compared with equally common non-associated chains, HLA-associated TCR beta chains in a later analysis were more clonally expanded and had lower generation probabilities. This cohort had only TCR beta chains sequenced, and the lack of alpha or paired-chain data limited which features could be detected. Because HLA typing was unavailable for some donors at each locus, only the typed subset was used in association tests. Because the 87-base-pair reads could not distinguish some IMGT-functional V segments, including TRBV6-2 and TRBV6-3, those segments were excluded. Linkage disequilibrium might explain the correlated functional status among segregating V segments, but an unknown experimental factor could not be ruled out. Most CMV-associated TCR beta chains appeared to be HLA-restricted in a later analysis, and the HLA associations seemed to be driven largely by CMV exposure. The classifier was reported to diagnose cytomegalovirus status with high specificity and sensitivity in both the original cohort and the validation cohort. The study listed 150 to 200 TCR beta chains as associated with cytomegalovirus. In an earlier analysis of around 500 of the donors, most TCR beta V segments appeared in productive rearrangements about 87% or about 30% of the time, broadly matching IMGT annotations. Roughly uniform sequencing depth across donors was assumed in presence/absence analyses, although this assumption may not hold. It was suggested by the authors that the approach could potentially be generalized to other disease states and immunological phenotypes. In vitro tests confirmed that a few of the cytomegalovirus-associated TCR beta chains recognize cytomegalovirus antigens. Immune exposure information for the cohort was limited to CMV serostatus.

Libraries came from the immunoSEQ multiplex PCR assay. For the multiplex PCR, a mixture combining 60 forward primers for TCR Vbeta segments and 13 reverse primers for TCR Jbeta segments was used. A multiplex PCR assay on genomic DNA amplified the CDR3 region of rearranged TCR beta genes. The Illumina HiSeq System was used to sequence the amplified TCR beta libraries as 87-base-pair reads. As for how the authors treated the data: In a later analysis, some 80 million unique TCR beta chains were counted across the roughly 670 repertoires, and around 10 million of these chains were shared by at least two donors. To remove PCR and sequencing errors, raw reads were error-corrected and collapsed into unique sequences using a nearest-neighbor algorithm that merged closely related sequences. CDR3 sequences were aligned to IMGT reference sequences to assign V, D and J gene segments. For a sequence to be retained, at least a six-nucleotide match to both a V gene segment and a J gene segment was required. Rearrangements were called productive when the CDR3 lacked stop codons and stayed in frame with V and J; all others were non-productive. Following IMGT convention, CDR3 was defined as the stretch from the second conserved V-encoded cysteine up to the conserved J-encoded phenylalanine. The earlier analysis of about 530 of the donors excluded any sequence lacking an unambiguous match to a single V gene segment. In an earlier analysis of 587 of the donors, a V segment was called functional when productive rearrangements were above 56.7%, and segregating when the standard deviation between donors exceeded 5%. A statistical classification framework was built to diagnose cytomegalovirus status from the catalog of TCR beta chain sequences. V and J gene assignment, in a later analysis, came from comparing TCR nucleotide sequences with IMGT/GENE-DB human TR gene sequences. A later analysis assigned CDR3 sequences and most-parsimonious VDJ recombination scenarios with the TCRdist pipeline. In a later analysis, each TCR beta chain was defined by its CDR3 amino acid sequence together with its V-gene family, and reads without a unique V-gene family were excluded. In a later analysis, 450 to 600 highly shared, low-generation-probability nucleotide sequences were removed to address suspected cross-contamination and a sequencing artifact. In a later analysis, a clonal expansion index was calculated for each public chain from normalized within-repertoire ranks of inferred template counts. In a later analysis, generation probabilities were computed using a VDJ recombination model fitted to out-of-frame rearrangements, and the results were checked against IGoR. In a later analysis, hypergeometric tests were used to score TCR-TCR, TCR-HLA and TCR-CMV co-occurrence, with a repertoire-size bias correction applied to TCR pairs. False discovery rates were estimated in a later analysis by permuting HLA or CMV assignments 20 times. A later analysis grouped co-occurring TCRs with DBSCAN, adding TCRdist sequence similarity when clustering within HLA-allele-positive subsets. For co-occurrence clustering, repertoires with fewer than 30,000 or more than 120,000 public chains were excluded, along with several repertoires with anomalous nucleotide sharing. TCRdb holds this immuneACCESS table with in-frame rearrangements only. Some clones are missing; in checked studies, unresolved V genes explain under half, and the rest has no known cause. For V, J and clone size, that table is used; D and trimming come from the DNA. The sample yields 95,000 to 100,000 clones; roughly four fifths were counted once. Over 9.5% of the sample belongs to the ten largest clones.

The sequenced material came from PBMCs. The TCR sequence derives from a man aged 50 or older in good health and CMV-seronegative. The chain joins TRBV19 to TRBJ2-1; the central 14 bases match TRBD2. At the DNA level, the sequence is TGTGCCAGTAGTATGGGACTAGCGGGAGAATGGAGCTCCTACAATGAGCAGTTCTTC. Translated, it reads CASSMGLAGEWSSYNEQFF.